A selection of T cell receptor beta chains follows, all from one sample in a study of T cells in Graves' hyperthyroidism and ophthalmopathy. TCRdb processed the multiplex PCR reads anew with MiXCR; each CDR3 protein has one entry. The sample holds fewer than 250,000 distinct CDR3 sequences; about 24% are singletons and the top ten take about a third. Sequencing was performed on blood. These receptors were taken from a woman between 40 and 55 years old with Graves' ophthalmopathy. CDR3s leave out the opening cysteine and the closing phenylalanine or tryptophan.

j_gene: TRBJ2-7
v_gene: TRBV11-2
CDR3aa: ASNMRESPYEQY

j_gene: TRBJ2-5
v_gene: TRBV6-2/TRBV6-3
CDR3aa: ASSSGTGAGETQY

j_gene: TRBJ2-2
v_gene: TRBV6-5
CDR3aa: ASRPRASGVGLDTGELF

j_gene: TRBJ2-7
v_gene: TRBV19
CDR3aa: ASSRAGGLVRYEQY

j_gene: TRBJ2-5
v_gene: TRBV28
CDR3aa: VSRPGGPQETQY

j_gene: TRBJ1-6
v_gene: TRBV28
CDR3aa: ASSQQGWYSYNSPLH

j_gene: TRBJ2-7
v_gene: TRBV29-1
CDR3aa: SVAGTNYEQY

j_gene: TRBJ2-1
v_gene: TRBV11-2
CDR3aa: ASSLSWGNEQF

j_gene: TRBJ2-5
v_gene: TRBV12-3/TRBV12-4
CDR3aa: ASRTSGNGETQY

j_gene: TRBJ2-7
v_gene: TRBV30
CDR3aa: AWKPDREEYYEQY

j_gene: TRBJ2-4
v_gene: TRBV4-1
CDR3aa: ASSQGLQNIQY

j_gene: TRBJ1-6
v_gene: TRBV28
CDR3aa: ASSSRWVNNSPLH

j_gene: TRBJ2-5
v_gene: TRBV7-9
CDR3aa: ASSLPTSGEETQY

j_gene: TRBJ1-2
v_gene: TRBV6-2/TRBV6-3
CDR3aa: ASSSPIVPGQGAGGYT

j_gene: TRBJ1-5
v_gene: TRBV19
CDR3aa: ASRNGWTDQPQH

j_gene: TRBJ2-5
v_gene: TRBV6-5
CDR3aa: ASRTSVGTQY

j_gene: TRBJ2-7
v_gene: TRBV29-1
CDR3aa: SVVTNIVYEQY

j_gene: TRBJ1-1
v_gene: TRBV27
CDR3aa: ASSSRRVSTEAF

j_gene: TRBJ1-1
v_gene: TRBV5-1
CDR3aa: ASSLADSRETEAF

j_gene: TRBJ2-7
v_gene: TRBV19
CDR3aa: ASSIAGDYEQY

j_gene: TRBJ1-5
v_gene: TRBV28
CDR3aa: ASSLTGARQPQH

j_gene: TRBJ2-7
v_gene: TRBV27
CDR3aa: ASSKRWPYEQY

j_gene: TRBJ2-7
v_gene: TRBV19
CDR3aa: ASSIRPGLGYEQY

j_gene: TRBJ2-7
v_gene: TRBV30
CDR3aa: AWKSTGGSNYEQY

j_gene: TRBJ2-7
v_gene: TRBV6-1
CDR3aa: ASSPRGGNAYEQY

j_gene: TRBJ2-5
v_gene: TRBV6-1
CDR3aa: ASIPMGKETQY

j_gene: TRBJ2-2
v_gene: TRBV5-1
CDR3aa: ASSSALDVGELF

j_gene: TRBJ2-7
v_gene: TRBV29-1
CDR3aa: SAGTSGRYEQY

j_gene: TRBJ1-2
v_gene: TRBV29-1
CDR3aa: SVEARQGHFGGYT

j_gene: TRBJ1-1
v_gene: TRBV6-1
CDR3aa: ASSPGGEAF

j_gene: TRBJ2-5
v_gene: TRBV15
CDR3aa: ATSLEASDLETQY

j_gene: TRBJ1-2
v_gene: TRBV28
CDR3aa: ASSIHQQVTRGYGYT

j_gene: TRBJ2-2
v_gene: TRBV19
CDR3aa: ASGTAGELF

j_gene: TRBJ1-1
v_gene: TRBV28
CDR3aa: ASSLGGLQAF

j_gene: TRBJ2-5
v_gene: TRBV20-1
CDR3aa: SAPIQETQY

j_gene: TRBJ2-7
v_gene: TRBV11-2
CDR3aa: ASSLIGTNSYEQY

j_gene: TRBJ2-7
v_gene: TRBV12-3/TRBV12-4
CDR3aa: ATSTANSYEQY

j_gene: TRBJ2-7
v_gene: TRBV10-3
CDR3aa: AIGGNYEQY

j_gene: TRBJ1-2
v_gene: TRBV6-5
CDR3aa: ASRLTANYGYT

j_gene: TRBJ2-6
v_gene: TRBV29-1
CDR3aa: SVESPSSGANVLT

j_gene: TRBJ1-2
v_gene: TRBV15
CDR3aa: ATSRGAGGGLGYT

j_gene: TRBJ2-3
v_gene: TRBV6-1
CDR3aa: ASKLAGSTDTQY

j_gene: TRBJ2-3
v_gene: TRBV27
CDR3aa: ASSYYGSSTDTQY

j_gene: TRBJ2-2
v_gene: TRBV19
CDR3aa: ASSRRPGRMSNTGELF

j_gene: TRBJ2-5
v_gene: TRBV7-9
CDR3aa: ASSHRTQETQY